This T cell receptor (beta chain) was documented in a study of Tregs in tolerant kidney transplant recipients. Findings and caveats of the study: Biological reproducibility was not directly addressed, but technical replication error appeared minimal. Activated donor B cell expansion appeared to reveal the most relevant donor-specific TCRbeta repertoire.

Recipients received nonmyeloablative bone marrow transplants from related graft donors, with transient mixed chimerism. Unstimulated Tregs (CD4+CD25+CD127-) and CD4+CD25- non-Tregs were sorted from PBMCs. The protocol was immunoSEQ multiplex PCR, while the TCRdb copy is restricted to in-frame clones and leaves out a portion. The sample's table shows fewer than 7,000 clones. To note about this clone: Its antigen is unidentified. The read ends 3 residues early relative to the CDR3; the germline J gene fills the gap.

The ends were cut back, 6 bases at V and 5 bases at J, with 17 bases in the middle. The CDR3 runs 14 residues. Germline lookup yields CDR1 ENHRY and CDR2 SYGVKD. This TCR was sampled from a human patient who received a combined kidney and bone marrow transplant. Among the T cells, some may be from the graft donor. The starting material was CD4+ T cells from blood (PBMCs), obtained 6 months after the transplant. The gene calls are TRBV10-3 and TRBJ2-7, with D tentatively TRBD2 (5 bases). CDR3 DNA (partial): TGTGCCATCAGCGCCAGCGCTAGCCGGAACGAG. Translation gives CAISASASRNE. The entire CDR3 sequence reads CAISASASRNEQYF.